The 32 T cell receptor beta chains below all came from one sample that was sequenced in a study of beta chain features in type 1 diabetes. Expressed TCRB transcripts got sequenced, as all isolated RNA was reverse transcribed. The repertoire was sequenced with immunoSEQ multiplex PCR; TCRdb's copy has only in-frame clones and lacks some. The profile covers 300,000 to 450,000 clones, with about 18% appearing a single time and approximately 0.041% taken by the ten largest. Material: naive CD4+ T cells from blood. These receptors were obtained from a woman aged 18-30 years in good health.

This clone occurred a few times. V and J are TRBV20-1 and TRBJ1-1, with a tentative D call TRBD1 (5 bases). The CDR3 covers 11 residues. The germline V and J ends were trimmed by 3 bases and 10 bases, with 12 bases remaining between them. Germline assignment: CDR1 DFQATT and CDR2 SNEGSKA (reference sequence). The CDR3 DNA is TGCAGTGCTAGTGGTGACAGTACAGCTTTCTTT. Protein sequence: CSASGDSTAFF.

In the case of this clone: Distinct nucleotide sequences in the sample also encode this CDR3. This chain connects TRBV7-9 to TRBJ2-7; TRBD2 matches at 11 bases. This CDR3 region has 14 residues. V was pared by 4 bases and J by 4 bases, with 3 bases of the junction left unmatched. CDR1 is SEHNR, CDR2 FQNEAQ, per germline (reference sequence). CDR3 bases: TGTGCCAGCAGCTCCGGGACTAGCGGATACGAGCAGTACTTC. This translates into CASSSGTSGYEQYF. Combining the CDR3 with reference TRBV7-9 and TRBJ2-7 gives the whole variable domain DTGVSQNPRHKITKRGQNVTFRCDPISEHNRLYWYRQTLGQGPEFLTYFQNEAQLEKSRLLSDRFSAERPKGSFSTLEIQRTEQGDSAMYLCASSSGTSGYEQYFGPGTRLTVT.

This clone was counted between two and nine times. This rearrangement joins TRBV5-6 to TRBJ2-1; D call uncertain. CDR3 size: 12 residues. Trimming shortened V by 2 bases and J by 10 bases, and 10 bases separated the two germline ends. Germline V gene lookup returns CDR1 SGHDT and CDR2 YYEEEE. CDR3 protein: CASSLYSSEQFF. The CDR3 DNA reads TGTGCCAGCAGCTTATATAGCAGCGAGCAGTTCTTC.

The chain is built from TRBV9 and TRBJ2-3; D gene ambiguous. CDR3 length equals 15 residues. Germline CDR1 is SGDLS and CDR2 is YYNGEE. V lost 0 bases, J lost 4 bases, and 12 bases lay in between. CDR3 sequence: CASSVATFYPDTQYF. The CDR3 DNA is TGTGCCAGCAGCGTAGCCACCTTCTATCCAGATACGCAGTATTTT.

The chain recombines TRBV6-5 with TRBJ2-5; D possibly corresponds to TRBD2 (7 bases). CDR3 length equals 15 residues. V was cut by 6 bases and J by 2 bases, with 16 bases left in between. The germline gives CDR1 MNHEY, CDR2 SVGAGI. The CDR3: CASSHRAGAQETQYF. CDR3 coding DNA: TGTGCCAGCAGCCATCGGGCGGGGGCGCAAGAGACCCAGTACTTC.

The chain links TRBV4-1 to TRBJ2-1; 11 bases fit TRBD2. The germline V gene has CDR1 MGHRA and CDR2 YSYEKL. V lost 5 bases, J lost 9 bases, and 6 bases stayed unmatched. CDR3 size: 14 residues. The CDR3 protein is CASSSSGGAGEQFF. The CDR3 DNA reads TGCGCCAGCAGCAGTAGCGGGGGGGCCGGTGAGCAGTTCTTC.

In its sample, this clone was seen a few times. The CDR3 reads CASSLEAGNEQFF. The CDR3 bases are TGTGCCAGCAGCTTAGAGGCAGGGAATGAGCAGTTCTTC. The V and J genes are TRBV7-2 and TRBJ2-1; D is perhaps TRBD1 (5 bases). V was pared by 1 base and J by 7 bases, with 8 bases between. The length of the CDR3 is 13 residues. From germline, CDR1 is SGHTA and CDR2 FQGNSA.

V is TRBV30 and J is TRBJ2-5; 8 nucleotides match TRBD2. The J segment lost 5 bases and the V segment lost 5 bases, leaving 13 bases of the junction unmatched. The CDR3 is 15 residues long. The germline V gene encodes CDR1 GTSNPN and CDR2 SVGIG (reference sequence). CDR3 coding DNA: TGTGCCTGGGGGACCGTAGCGGGACGGGGGGAGACCCAGTACTTC. Protein product: CAWGTVAGRGETQYF.

This chain joins TRBV29-1 and TRBJ2-1, with 9 bases that match TRBD1. The ends lost 4 bases at V and 7 bases at J; junction bases unmatched: 11. This CDR3 contains 15 residues. Germline CDR1 is SQVTM and CDR2 is ANQGSEA. As DNA, the CDR3 is TGCAGCGTTGTAGGACAGGGGAGCAGGGGTAATGAGCAGTTCTTC. The encoded protein is CSVVGQGSRGNEQFF.

This clone appeared a few times. The chain recombines TRBV5-1 with TRBJ2-7, with 10 bases aligning to TRBD2. This CDR3 is 16 amino acids long. CDR1 and CDR2 from the germline V gene are SGHRS and YFSETQ. The V segment lost 4 bases and the J segment 5 bases; nucleotides outside the gene matches: 12. The CDR3 DNA reads as TGCGCCAGCAGCCCACAAGCTAGCGGGAGTCGCAACGAGCAGTACTTC. This codes for CASSPQASGSRNEQYF.

This clone was seen only a few times. The chain carries TRBV5-1 and TRBJ1-1, with 7 bases aligning to TRBD1. V lost 2 bases and J lost 5; bases outside the gene matches: 3. Germline-derived CDR1 and CDR2 are SGHRS and YFSETQ. The CDR3 loop spans 13 amino acids. The CDR3 loop reads CASSLGQATEAFF. The DNA for the CDR3 is TGCGCCAGCAGCTTAGGACAGGCGACTGAAGCTTTCTTT.

This clone turned up a few times. The rearrangement links TRBV19 to TRBJ2-2; TRBD1 is a possible D gene (5 bases). CDR3 size: 16 residues. Trimming cost V 6 bases and J 4 bases, with 18 bases left between them. Germline lookup yields CDR1 LNHDA and CDR2 SQIVND (reference sequence). The CDR3 DNA is TGTGCCAGTAGCCCACCGGCAGGGTTCGTCACCGGGGAGCTGTTTTTT. Its protein product is CASSPPAGFVTGELFF.

This clone turned up a few times. The J gene is TRBJ2-1, the V gene TRBV7-3; 9 nucleotides line up with TRBD1. V lost 3 bases and J lost 4; bases outside the gene matches: 4. Germline V CDR1 and CDR2: SGHTA, FQGTGA. CDR3 length: 15 residues. The CDR3 is CASSLRQGGYNEQFF. CDR3 in DNA: TGTGCCAGCAGCTTGAGACAGGGGGGGTACAATGAGCAGTTCTTC.

This clone was found a few times. J is TRBJ2-2 and V is TRBV5-4; 10 nucleotides match TRBD1. This CDR3 is 16 amino acids long. The germline V gene has CDR1 SGHNT and CDR2 YYREEE (reference sequence). J gave up 5 bases and V 1 base, and 5 bases lay outside the gene matches. DNA of the CDR3: TGTGCCAGCAGCTTGCCTTGGACAGGGGGGACCGGGGAGCTGTTTTTT. Translated, it gives CASSLPWTGGTGELFF.

The chain is built from TRBV29-1 and TRBJ2-1, with 13 bases identical to TRBD2. The V gene's germline CDR1 is SQVTM and CDR2 ANQGSEA. Germline trimming cut 4 bases from V and 4 bases from J; bases unmatched to any gene: 7. CDR3 length: 16 amino acids. CDR3 in amino acids: CSVVGTSGAFYNEQFF. In DNA, the CDR3 is TGCAGCGTTGTAGGGACTAGCGGGGCTTTTTACAATGAGCAGTTCTTC.

V is TRBV2 and J is TRBJ1-2; weak D call: TRBD1 (5 bases). Per germline, CDR1 SNHLY and CDR2 FYNNEI. V was cut by 9 bases and J by 4 bases, with 12 bases left in between. The CDR3 covers 12 residues. DNA of the CDR3: TGTGCCAGTCGACAGACTAGCTATGGCTACACCTTC. Amino acid sequence: CASRQTSYGYTF.

This clone has only a few counts. The rearrangement links TRBV5-5 to TRBJ1-1; TRBD1 matches at 7 bases. V lost 0 bases to trimming and J lost 5 bases; unmatched junction nucleotides: 7. Germline CDR1 reads SGHKS; CDR2 reads YYEKEE (reference sequence). This CDR3 contains 15 residues. CDR3 loop: CASSLVGQAGTEAFF. In DNA form, the CDR3 reads TGTGCCAGCAGCTTGGTTGGACAGGCAGGGACTGAAGCTTTCTTT.

The rearrangement uses TRBV11-1 and TRBJ2-3, with a possible D match to TRBD2 (5 bases). There are 16 residues in the CDR3. V gave up 2 bases and J gave up 0 bases, with 12 bases separating them. Per the germline V gene, CDR1 is SGHAT and CDR2 is FQDESV (reference sequence). The CDR3 sequence is CASSLNSVPSTDTQYF. CDR3 coding DNA: TGTGCCAGCAGCTTAAATAGCGTGCCGAGCACAGATACGCAGTATTTT. The full variable domain, in which reference TRBV11-1 and TRBJ2-3 provide the parts outside the CDR3, is EAEVAQSPRYKITEKSQAVAFWCDPISGHATLYWYRQILGQGPELLVQFQDESVVDDSQLPKDRFSAERLKGVDSTLKIQPAELGDSAMYLCASSLNSVPSTDTQYFGPGTRLTVL.

A few counts support this clone. The chain employs TRBV5-1 and TRBJ2-7, with a possible D match to TRBD1 (6 bases). V shed 4 bases and J shed 2 bases, with 7 bases lying between them. The germline V gene has CDR1 SGHRS and CDR2 YFSETQ. The length of the CDR3 is 12 residues. The CDR3 DNA reads TGCGCCAGCAGCCGGGACACCTACGAGCAGTACTTC. Translating gives CASSRDTYEQYF.

This clone was seen only a few times. This chain uses TRBV2 with TRBJ2-3, with 9 bases identical to TRBD1. V dropped 6 bases and J dropped 5; count of bases not matched to a gene: 3. The CDR3 has 13 residues. Germline CDR1 is SNHLY and CDR2 is FYNNEI. This CDR3 is CASRGDREDTQYF. Written as DNA, the CDR3 is TGTGCCAGCAGAGGGGACAGGGAAGATACGCAGTATTTT.

The chain carries TRBV7-9 and TRBJ1-1; 8 positions match TRBD1. In germline, CDR1 is SEHNR, CDR2 FQNEAQ (reference sequence). V was clipped by 5 bases and J by 4 bases; unmatched bases: 6. The CDR3 spans 14 residues. The CDR3 DNA is TGTGCCAGCAGCCCGGACAGGGACCGCACTGAAGCTTTCTTT. Translation gives CASSPDRDRTEAFF.

The V call is TRBV5-4, the J call TRBJ1-2; TRBD1 is a possible D gene (6 bases). With 4 bases removed from V and 5 bases from J, the gap between germline ends came to 12 bases. Germline CDR1 and CDR2: SGHNT and YYREEE (reference sequence). The CDR3 extends over 13 amino acids. The CDR3 DNA follows: TGTGCCAGCAGCCTCGGGACAACTTATGGCTACACCTTC. The encoded protein is CASSLGTTYGYTF.

The chain carries TRBV18 and TRBJ2-1; D perhaps matches TRBD1 (8 bases). The CDR3 covers 16 residues. Germline values: CDR1 KGHSH, CDR2 LQKENI. Trimming removed 1 base at V and 5 bases at J, with 15 bases between. The DNA of the CDR3 is TGTGCCAGCTCACCACTCGACAGGGGAGGGGACAATGAGCAGTTCTTC. This gives the protein CASSPLDRGGDNEQFF.

The chain is built from TRBV30 and TRBJ1-6; the D is unclear. The CDR3 contains 11 residues. Germline V CDR1 and CDR2: GTSNPN, SVGIG (reference sequence). Trimming stripped 2 bases from V and 9 bases from J, with 5 bases between. The CDR3 is CAWSRSSPLHF. CDR3 DNA: TGTGCCTGGAGTAGGAGTTCACCCCTCCACTTT. Filled out from reference TRBV30 and TRBJ1-6, the complete variable domain reads SQTIHQWPATLVQPVGSPLSLECTVEGTSNPNLYWYRQAAGRGLQLLFYSVGIGQISSEVPQNLSASRPQDRQFILSSKKLLLSDSGFYLCAWSRSSPLHFGNGTRLTVT.

The chain joins TRBV9 to TRBJ2-7, with TRBD2 identical over 8 bases. V lost 0 bases to trimming and J lost 0 bases; unmatched junction nucleotides: 2. Germline CDR1 reads SGDLS; CDR2 reads YYNGEE. The CDR3 length is 15 residues. CDR3 amino acids: CASSVGAGGSYEQYF. The CDR3 DNA is TGTGCCAGCAGCGTAGGTGCGGGGGGCTCCTACGAGCAGTACTTC.

This chain uses TRBV30 with TRBJ2-3; TRBD2 is a possible D gene (7 bases). Germline V CDR1 and CDR2: GTSNPN, SVGIG (reference sequence). The V end was cut by 7 bases, the J end by 1 base, with 15 bases between. The CDR3 loop spans 14 amino acids. In DNA form, the CDR3 reads TGTGCCTCTTTGGGGGGGGCTGGCACAGATACGCAGTATTTT. Amino acid sequence: CASLGGAGTDTQYF.

The chain combines TRBV9 with TRBJ2-3, with unresolved D. V was cut by 0 bases and J by 6 bases, with 11 bases left in between. CDR3 length equals 14 residues. In germline, CDR1 is SGDLS, CDR2 YYNGEE. CDR3 sequence reads: CASSVVQVGDTQYF. DNA for the CDR3: TGTGCCAGCAGCGTAGTTCAGGTTGGGGATACGCAGTATTTT.

Worth noting for this clone: The identical CDR3 is also encoded by other nucleotide sequences in the sample. The chain is built from TRBV5-1 and TRBJ1-1; D not resolved. Trimming removed 0 bases at V and 2 bases at J, with 2 bases between. Germline V lookup: CDR1 SGHRS, CDR2 YFSETQ. The CDR3 is 12 amino acids. CDR3 sequence (DNA): TGCGCCAGCAGCTTGGCTAACACTGAAGCTTTCTTT. Its protein is CASSLANTEAFF.

This clone was seen only a few times. The chain recombines TRBV7-2 with TRBJ2-7; D possibly corresponds to TRBD2 (6 bases). The CDR3 has 15 amino acids. The ends were cut back, 5 bases at V and 0 bases at J, with 14 bases in the middle. Germline CDR1 SGHTA, CDR2 FQGNSA. The CDR3 bases are TGTGCCAGCAGCCCCTCCACTAGCTACTCCTACGAGCAGTACTTC. This translates into CASSPSTSYSYEQYF. Variable domain in full (rest from reference TRBV7-2 and TRBJ2-7): GAGVSQSPSNKVTEKGKDVELRCDPISGHTALYWYRQSLGQGLEFLIYFQGNSAPDKSGLPSDRFSAERTGGSVSTLTIQRTQQEDSAVYLCASSPSTSYSYEQYFGPGTRLTVT.

The V gene is TRBV2, the J gene TRBJ1-2; perhaps TRBD1 as D (5 bases). The CDR3 is 14 amino acids. The germline V and J ends were trimmed by 2 bases and 2 bases, with 9 bases remaining between them. Germline CDR1 and CDR2: SNHLY and FYNNEI. CDR3 protein: CASSESTANYGYTF. The CDR3 DNA reads as TGTGCCAGCAGTGAATCGACAGCCAACTATGGCTACACCTTC.

This chain links TRBV7-2 with TRBJ2-1; no clear D. Germline V gene sequence: CDR1 SGHTA, CDR2 FQGNSA. The ends were cut back, 1 base at V and 13 bases at J, with 8 bases in the middle. CDR3 length equals 11 residues. In DNA, the CDR3 is TGTGCCAGCAGCTTAGAACAAACCCAGTTCTTC. It encodes CASSLEQTQFF.

The table lists this clone with a few counts. The chain employs TRBV14 and TRBJ1-2, with 9 bases fitting TRBD1. V gave up 5 bases and J gave up 8 bases; unmatched junction bases: 15. CDR1 is SGHDN and CDR2 is FVKESK in the germline V gene. This CDR3 is built from 16 residues. Written as DNA, the CDR3 is TGTGCCAGCAGCTACTCCTTCCTCCGGGACAGGGACGGCTACACCTTC. Encoded protein: CASSYSFLRDRDGYTF. Looking up the rest from reference TRBV14 and TRBJ1-2 gives the full variable domain: EAGVTQFPSHSVIEKGQTVTLRCDPISGHDNLYWYRRVMGKEIKFLLHFVKESKQDESGMPNNRFLAERTGGTYSTLKVQPAELEDSGVYFCASSYSFLRDRDGYTFGSGTRLTVV.